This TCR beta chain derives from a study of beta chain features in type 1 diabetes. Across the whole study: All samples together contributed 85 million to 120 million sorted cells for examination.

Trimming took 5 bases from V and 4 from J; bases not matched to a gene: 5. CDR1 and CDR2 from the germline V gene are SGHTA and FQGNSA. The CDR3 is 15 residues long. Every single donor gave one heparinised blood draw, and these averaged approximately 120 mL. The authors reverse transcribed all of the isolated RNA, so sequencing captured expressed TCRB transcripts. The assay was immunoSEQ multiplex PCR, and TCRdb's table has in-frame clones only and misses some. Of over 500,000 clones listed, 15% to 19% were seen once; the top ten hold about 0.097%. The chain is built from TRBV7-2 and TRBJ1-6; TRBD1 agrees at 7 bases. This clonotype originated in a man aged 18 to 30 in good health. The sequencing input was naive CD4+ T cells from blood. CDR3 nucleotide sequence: TGTGCCAGCAGCCGCCGACAGGGTTATAATTCACCCCTCCACTTT. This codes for CASSRRQGYNSPLHF.